These 5 T cell receptor beta chains originate from one sample sequenced in a study of shared clonotypes between healthy human individuals. Assay used: immunoSEQ multiplex PCR; TCRdb lists only in-frame clones, some missing. The sample includes about 490,000 clones, around three quarters of them seen just once. The sequenced sample consisted of PBMCs. The receptors come from a woman aged 40 to 50 in good health. Some clones in this sample may be carry-over from other donors' samples.

The chain recombines TRBV19 with TRBJ2-3, with 8 bases that match TRBD2. With V trimmed by 5 bases and J by 4 bases, 11 bases remained unmatched. This CDR3 is built from 16 residues. Germline assignment: CDR1 LNHDA and CDR2 SQIVND (reference sequence). The CDR3 DNA is TGTGCCAGTAGTCCTACTGGGCGGGAGGCTTCAGATACGCAGTATTTT. It translates to CASSPTGREASDTQYF.

This chain connects TRBV7-2 to TRBJ2-7; D perhaps matches TRBD1 (5 bases). V lost 0 bases to trimming and J lost 7 bases, with 10 bases between them. The germline CDR1 and CDR2 sequences are SGHTA and FQGNSA. CDR3 length: 13 residues. CDR3 in DNA: TGTGCCAGCAGCTTAGCGGGGCAGGTTGAGCAGTACTTC. Its translation: CASSLAGQVEQYF.

This clone was counted a few times. The chain carries TRBV27 and TRBJ2-7, with unresolved D. Trimming took off 4 bases at V and 3 bases at J, with 10 bases between the two ends. CDR1 and CDR2 from the germline V gene are MNHEY and SMNVEV (reference sequence). This CDR3 has 13 amino acids. The DNA for the CDR3 is TGTGCCAGCAGTTCGGCCCTAGGCTACGAGCAGTACTTC. Its translation is CASSSALGYEQYF.

This clone has ten or more counts. V is TRBV7-8 and J is TRBJ1-5; D call uncertain. The CDR3 extends over 16 amino acids. CDR1 and CDR2 (germline): SGHVS, FQNEAQ. The V and J ends lost 1 base and 3 bases respectively, with 13 bases between them. The DNA for the CDR3 is TGTGCCAGCAGCTTAGGTGGAGGGCGGGACAATCAGCCCCAGCATTTT. It is translated as CASSLGGGRDNQPQHF.

The chain has TRBV28 and TRBJ2-7; TRBD1 aligns across 8 bases. The germline CDR1 and CDR2 sequences are MDHEN and SYDVKM. The CDR3 contains 14 residues. V lost 7 bases, J lost 4 bases, and 9 bases stayed unmatched. CDR3 loop: CASNGQGKVYEQYF. The CDR3 DNA is TGTGCCAGCAATGGACAGGGTAAAGTTTACGAGCAGTACTTC.